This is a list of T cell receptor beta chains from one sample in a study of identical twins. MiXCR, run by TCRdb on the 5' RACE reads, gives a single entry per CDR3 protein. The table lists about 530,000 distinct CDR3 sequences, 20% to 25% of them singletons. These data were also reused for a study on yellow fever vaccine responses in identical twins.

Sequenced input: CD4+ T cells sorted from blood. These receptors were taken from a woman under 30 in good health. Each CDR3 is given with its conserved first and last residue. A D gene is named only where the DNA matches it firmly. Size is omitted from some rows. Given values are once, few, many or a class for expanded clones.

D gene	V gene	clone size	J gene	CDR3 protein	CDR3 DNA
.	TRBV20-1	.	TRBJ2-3	CSAATGPTTDTQYF	TGCAGTGCTGCTACAGGGCCCACCACAGATACGCAGTATTTT
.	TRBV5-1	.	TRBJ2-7	CASSPRGGDLYEQYF	TGCGCCAGCAGCCCGAGGGGGGGGGATCTCTACGAGCAGTACTTC
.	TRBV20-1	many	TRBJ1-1	CSARGGTANTEAFF	TGCAGTGCTAGAGGGGGGACGGCGAACACTGAAGCTTTCTTT
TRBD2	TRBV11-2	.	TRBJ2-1	CASSLGDRSGGINEQFF	TGTGCCAGCAGCTTAGGGGACCGGAGCGGGGGAATCAATGAGCAGTTCTTC
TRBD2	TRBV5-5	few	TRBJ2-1	CASSRMPGLENEQFF	TGTGCCAGCAGTAGAATGCCGGGACTAGAAAATGAGCAGTTCTTC
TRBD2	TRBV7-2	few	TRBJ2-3	CASTGVSGRISTDTQYF	TGTGCCAGCACGGGCGTCAGCGGGAGAATTAGCACAGATACGCAGTATTTT
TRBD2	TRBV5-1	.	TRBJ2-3	CASSSKGPGTRGPTDTQYF	TGCGCCAGCAGCTCGAAGGGACCCGGGACTAGGGGTCCCACAGATACGCAGTATTTT
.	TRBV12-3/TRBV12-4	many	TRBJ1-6	CASSPRQVYNSPLHF	TGTGCCAGCAGCCCGCGACAGGTCTATAATTCACCCCTCCACTTT
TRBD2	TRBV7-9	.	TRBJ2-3	CASSFLLREVTDTQYF	TGTGCCAGCAGCTTTCTCTTGCGGGAGGTCACAGATACGCAGTATTTT
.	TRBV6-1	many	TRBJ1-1	CASTPDGGSGGEAFF	TGTGCCAGCACCCCTGATGGGGGTTCAGGTGGAGAAGCTTTCTTT
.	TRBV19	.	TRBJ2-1	CASSRSLYVPNEQFF	TGTGCCAGTAGTCGCTCCCTCTACGTTCCCAATGAGCAGTTCTTC
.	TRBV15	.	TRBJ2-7	CATSRERTYEQYF	TGTGCCACCAGCAGAGAGAGAACCTACGAGCAGTACTTC
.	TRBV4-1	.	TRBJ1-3	CASSQGTASRVERGYPGNTIYF	TGCGCCAGCAGCCAAGGAACAGCGTCAAGAGTTGAACGTGGGTACCCTGGAAACACCATATATTTT
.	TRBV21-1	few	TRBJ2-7	CAAEGGRPTYEQYF	TGTGCCGCTGAAGGGGGACGACCAACCTACGAGCAGTACTTC
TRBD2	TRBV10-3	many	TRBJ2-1	CAISDMVAGNEQFF	TGTGCCATCAGTGATATGGTAGCGGGCAATGAGCAGTTCTTC
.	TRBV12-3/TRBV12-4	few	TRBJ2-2	CASSFRGPDTNTGELFF	TGTGCCAGCAGTTTTCGGGGGCCCGACACGAACACCGGGGAGCTGTTTTTT
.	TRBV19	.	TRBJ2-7	CASSIDSRREQYF	TGTGCCAGTAGTATCGATTCCCGGAGGGAGCAGTACTTC
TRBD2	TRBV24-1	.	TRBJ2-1	CATSDSGTSGNEQFF	TGTGCCACCAGTGACTCCGGGACTAGCGGGAATGAGCAGTTCTTC
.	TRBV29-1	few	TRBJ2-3	CSVGGTALSTDTQYF	TGCAGCGTTGGGGGAACAGCGCTCAGCACAGATACGCAGTATTTT
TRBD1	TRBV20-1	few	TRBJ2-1	CSAKTGINEQFF	TGCAGTGCGAAGACAGGGATCAATGAGCAGTTCTTC
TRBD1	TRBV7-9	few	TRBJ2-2	CASSHWTGTNTGELFF	TGTGCCAGCAGCCACTGGACAGGGACGAACACCGGGGAGCTGTTTTTT
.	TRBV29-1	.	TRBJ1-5	CSVTTENSNQPQHF	TGCAGCGTTACCACAGAGAATAGCAATCAGCCCCAGCATTTT
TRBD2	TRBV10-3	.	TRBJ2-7	CAISEQLAGDEQYF	TGTGCCATCAGTGAGCAGCTAGCGGGAGACGAGCAGTACTTC
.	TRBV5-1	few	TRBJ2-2	CASTQTNTGELFF	TGCGCCAGCACACAGACAAACACCGGGGAGCTGTTTTTT
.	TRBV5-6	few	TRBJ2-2	CASSFLPTGELFF	TGTGCCAGCAGCTTCCTTCCGACCGGGGAGCTGTTTTTT
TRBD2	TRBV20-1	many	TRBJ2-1	CSAPGGSSYNEQFF	TGCAGTGCCCCGGGCGGGAGCTCCTACAATGAGCAGTTCTTC
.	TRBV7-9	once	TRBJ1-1	CASNLGGGVAFF	TGTGCCAGCAACTTAGGGGGTGGAGTAGCTTTCTTT
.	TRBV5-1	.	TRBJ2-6	CASSLWGLEGSGANVLTF	TGCGCCAGCAGCTTGTGGGGCCTCGAAGGCTCTGGGGCCAACGTCCTGACTTTC
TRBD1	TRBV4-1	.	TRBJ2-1	CASSPGGKEGGSYNEQFF	TGCGCCAGCAGCCCAGGGGGAAAGGAAGGGGGCTCCTACAATGAGCAGTTCTTC
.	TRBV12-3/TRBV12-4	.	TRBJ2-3	CASSPYQGRPDTQYF	TGTGCCAGCAGCCCCTATCAGGGGAGGCCAGATACGCAGTATTTT
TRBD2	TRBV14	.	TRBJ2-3	CASSGPGLVSFGPSTDTQYF	TGTGCCAGCAGCGGTCCGGGACTAGTGAGTTTTGGCCCTAGCACAGATACGCAGTATTTT
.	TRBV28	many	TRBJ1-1	CASSVQNTEAFF	TGTGCCAGCAGTGTCCAAAACACTGAAGCTTTCTTT
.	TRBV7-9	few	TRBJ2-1	CASSFATGNEQFF	TGTGCCAGCAGCTTTGCTACGGGTAATGAGCAGTTCTTC
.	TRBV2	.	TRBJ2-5	CASSEGSGPVETQYF	TGTGCCAGCAGTGAGGGCTCAGGGCCCGTTGAGACCCAGTACTTC
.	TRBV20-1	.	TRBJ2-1	CSAGGQGGDNEQFF	TGCAGTGCTGGCGGACAGGGAGGGGACAATGAGCAGTTCTTC
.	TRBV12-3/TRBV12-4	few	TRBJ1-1	CASRPTGTLNTEAFF	TGTGCCAGCAGACCTACCGGGACACTGAACACTGAAGCTTTCTTT
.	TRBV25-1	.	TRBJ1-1	CASSATVGFMNTEAFF	TGTGCCAGCAGTGCCACGGTCGGATTCATGAACACTGAAGCTTTCTTT
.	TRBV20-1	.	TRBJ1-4	CSARDAPGANEKLFF	TGCAGTGCTAGAGATGCCCCAGGAGCTAATGAAAAACTGTTTTTT
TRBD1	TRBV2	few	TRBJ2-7	CASSPGTGGEAQYF	TGTGCCAGCAGTCCCGGGACAGGGGGTGAGGCGCAGTACTTC
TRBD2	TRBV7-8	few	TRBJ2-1	CASSLGSGSWNEQFF	TGTGCCAGCAGCTTAGGAAGCGGGAGTTGGAATGAGCAGTTCTTC
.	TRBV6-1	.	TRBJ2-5	CASSDRQETQYF	TGTGCCAGCTCGGACAGACAAGAGACCCAGTACTTC
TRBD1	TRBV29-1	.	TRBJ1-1	CSVNGQATNTEAFF	TGCAGCGTGAATGGACAGGCGACGAACACTGAAGCTTTCTTT
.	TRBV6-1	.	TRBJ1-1	CASSGNRLNTEAFF	TGTGCCAGCAGTGGCAATCGATTGAACACTGAAGCTTTCTTT